This T cell receptor beta chain was sequenced during a study of T cells in Graves' hyperthyroidism and ophthalmopathy (dated by TCRdb to about 2019). For context, the study as a whole: Peripheral blood was collected at initial diagnosis, before any treatment. After sampling, hyperthyroidism patients received methimazole starting at 30 mg daily, and ophthalmopathy patients received high-dose intravenous methylprednisolone. Prospective prediction of ophthalmopathy was tested in an independent validation cohort of approximately 19 hyperthyroidism patients and approximately 17 patients who later progressed to ophthalmopathy. TCR V-J signatures able to tell the groups apart were searched for in a discovery cohort of 100 patients, of whom 43 had Graves' ophthalmopathy and 55 to 65 had stable Graves' hyperthyroidism. The roughly 91 discovery patients were randomly divided into training and test sets at a 7:3 ratio. In addition, the study compared T-cell repertoires in thyroid tissue and in blood from roughly 6 Graves' hyperthyroidism patients. The paper describes TCR Vbeta CDR3 sequencing of about 140 peripheral blood samples, made up of under 50 ophthalmopathy patients, 70 to 75 hyperthyroidism patients and 17 progressor patients. Study-level results and caveats: A 13 V-J signature model separated ophthalmopathy from stable hyperthyroidism, with roughly 88% sensitivity and just under 84% specificity in cross-validation and 80%/75% in testing. No statistical method was used to set the sample size in advance, and investigators knew the group allocation. Blood samples also contained most of the expanded thyroid clonotypes (frequency above 0.001), which suggests that blood repertoires may reflect thyroid immune responses. In validation, the model predicted progression to ophthalmopathy a median of roughly 6.1 months before onset, with roughly 68% sensitivity and 72.22% specificity.

As encoded in the germline V gene (reference sequence), CDR1 is SGHNT while CDR2 is YYREEE. Trimming removed 4 bases from V and 9 bases from J; the gene matches leave 12 bases unexplained. The CDR3 has 17 amino acids, counting the end cysteine and phenylalanine. Only the CDR3 DNA stays, 51 bases, in frame from base 1. The TCR beta CDR3 regions were amplified from the RNA transcripts. The first round of RT-PCR for the TCR CDR3 was performed with the HTBI primer set and the Qiagen OneStep RT-PCR kit. Libraries were constructed in a second round of multiplex PCR, after which size selection and purification were carried out. Paired-end sequencing of the libraries was performed with 100 bp reads on an Illumina HiSeq2000. The study's processing was this. SOAPnuke was used to process the raw data, throwing out any read that contained adapters or uncalled bases, had a mean Phred below 15, or lacked an exact constant-primer or identifier match. High-quality paired reads were merged using COPE v1.2.5, and each unique nucleotide sequence was defined as a clonotype. MiTCR v1.1 was used to align the clonotypes against IMGT TRBV, TRBD and TRBJ reference segments. Analysis was restricted to V-J combinations with a frequency above 0.0001, which covered roughly 99% of repertoires. A TCS score was defined as the ratio between F50 (clonal expansion) and ExV (chaos), using BLOSUM62-based TCRdist between CDR3 peptides within each V-J. Welch's t-statistics and random forest reduced 450 to 600 V-J features to about 12, which were used in a naive Bayes classifier (R e1071). TCRdb reprocessed the public reads (quality trimming at Q25 with fastp, clone calling with MiXCR) and kept in-frame beta chains. Identical CDR3 protein sequences are pooled into one entry, listed with their most common genes and DNA. For this entry, the V and J calls and clone size follow TCRdb and not the study's own pipeline. The sample has approximately 270,000 distinct CDR3 sequences on record, roughly 15% of them singletons. The top ten clonotypes cover about 14% of the sample.

Note on this clonotype: The antigen it binds to is not known. Nothing much larger sits one base from this clone, and base qualities are not available.

The hyperthyroidism patients were between 18 and 65 years old and newly diagnosed, with a disease duration of less than 2 months. Any patient with an uncontrolled infection, another autoimmune disease, pregnancy or lactation was excluded. Diagnoses were established on the basis of clinical symptoms, serum thyroxine and TRAb, thyroid ultrasound, and orbital computed tomography. Blood from progressor patients was collected at the time of first diagnosis with hyperthyroidism, before any ophthalmopathy symptoms had appeared. PBMCs were separated from roughly 9.6 ml of fresh peripheral blood using Ficoll-Paque density gradient centrifugation. Progressor patients were first diagnosed with Graves' hyperthyroidism and then developed ophthalmopathy during follow-up. Trizol reagent was used to extract total RNA, and RNA quality was then checked on an Agilent 2100 Bioanalyzer.

The sequenced sample consisted of blood. This receptor was identified in a woman in her forties with Graves' hyperthyroidism that later progressed to Graves' ophthalmopathy. The V gene is TRBV5-4 and the J gene is TRBJ2-1; 14 nucleotides in the junction match TRBD2. The bases are TGTGCCAGCAGCCTACCGGGACTAGCGGGAGAAATGGGTGAGCAGTTCTTC. Translated, it gives CASSLPGLAGEMGEQFF.